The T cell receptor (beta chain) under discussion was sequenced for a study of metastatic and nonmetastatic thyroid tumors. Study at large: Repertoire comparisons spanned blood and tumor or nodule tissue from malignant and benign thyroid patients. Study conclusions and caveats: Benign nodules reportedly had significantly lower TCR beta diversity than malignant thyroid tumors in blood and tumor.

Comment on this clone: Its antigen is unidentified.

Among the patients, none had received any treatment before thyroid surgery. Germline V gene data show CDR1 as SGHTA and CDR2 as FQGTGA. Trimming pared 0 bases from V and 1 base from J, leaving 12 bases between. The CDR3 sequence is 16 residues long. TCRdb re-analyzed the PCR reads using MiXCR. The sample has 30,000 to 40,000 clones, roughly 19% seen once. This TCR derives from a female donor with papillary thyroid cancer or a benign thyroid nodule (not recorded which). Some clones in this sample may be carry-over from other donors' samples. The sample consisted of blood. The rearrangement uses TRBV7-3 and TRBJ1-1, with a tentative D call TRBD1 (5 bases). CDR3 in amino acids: CASSLTRDSWNTEAFF. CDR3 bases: TGTGCCAGCAGCTTAACGCGGGACTCTTGGAACACTGAAGCTTTCTTT.